The source of this T cell receptor (beta chain) is a study of technical replicates of blood from four donors. Libraries were prepared by immunoSEQ multiplex PCR; TCRdb keeps only in-frame clonotypes and omits some of them. The data show about 75,000 clones, nearly 98% seen once. V dropped 3 bases and J dropped 4; count of bases not matched to a gene: 19. Germline V gives CDR1 SGDLS, CDR2 YYNGEE. The CDR3 contains 18 residues. The sequence was collected from a human donor in good health. The J gene is TRBJ2-7, the V gene TRBV9, with 7 positions matching TRBD2. The sequenced sample was T cells isolated from PBMCs. CDR3 coding DNA: TGTGCCAGCAGCGGGGCCGGGCCCTCTCTACGGGGGGAGTACGAGCAGTACTTC. Protein sequence: CASSGAGPSLRGEYEQYF.